The TCR beta chain under discussion was sequenced for a study of blood T cells in healthy people across ages. Overall study results and limits: Higher diversity, along with more naive CD4+ cells, distinguished long-lived donors from aged donors. Strong correlation was found linking TCR beta diversity to naive T cell percentage.

As concerns this clonotype: Its target is not known.

PCR was performed a second time for roughly 7 to 11 cycles using a sample-barcoded 5' primer and a J-beta primer mix. A single record per CDR3 protein comes from TCRdb applying MiXCR to the 5' RACE reads. The sample contains around 900,000 distinct CDR3 sequences, 45% to 60% of which appear only once. V lost 11 bases, J lost 4 bases, and 24 bases stayed unmatched. Germline CDR1 and CDR2: KGHDR and SFDVKD. CDR3 size: 19 residues. Peripheral blood was drawn, around 9.5 milliliters per donor. V is TRBV24-1 and J is TRBJ2-3; TRBD2 matches at 9 bases. The receptor's source is a woman aged 55-70 years in good health. Sequenced: blood. The CDR3 sequence is CARGGYSGRLLKSADTQYF. The CDR3 DNA is TGTGCCAGGGGAGGATATAGCGGGAGACTACTTAAGTCTGCAGATACGCAGTATTTT.